This T cell receptor (beta chain) was observed in a study of blood T cell repertoires in COVID-19. For the study at large: Sample material is recorded as cDNA or gDNA derived from T cells, B-cell-depleted T cells, or PBMCs.

Sequencing used immunoSEQ multiplex PCR; TCRdb keeps in-frame clones, though not all of them. This sample has more than 95,000 clones, with around 81% found just once. V was pared by 4 bases and J by 1 base, with 13 bases between. The CDR3 covers 15 residues. Germline CDR1 reads LGHDT; CDR2 reads YNNKEL (reference sequence). The sequence was collected from a woman aged 45-65 years with acute or convalescent COVID-19. Sequencing was carried out using peripheral blood. The chain couples TRBV3-1 (or the pseudogene TRBV3-2) to TRBJ1-2, with D perhaps TRBD1 (6 bases). For the CDR3, the DNA is TGTGCCAGCAGCCTCCGGGACATTTTTAACTATGGCTACACCTTC. This translates into CASSLRDIFNYGYTF.